This entry lists 30 T cell receptor beta chains sequenced from one sample in a study of T cells after yellow fever vaccination. TCRdb reanalysed the 5' RACE reads using MiXCR and keeps one entry per CDR3 protein. Of some 390,000 distinct CDR3 sequences listed, around 20% are singletons. The starting material was PBMCs, obtained before the yellow fever booster vaccination. The receptors were sampled from a man between 18 and 29 years old who received the YFV17D yellow fever vaccine.

The chain combines TRBV4-3 with TRBJ1-2, with D possibly TRBD1 on 5 matching bases. The ends were cut back, 1 base at V and 2 bases at J, with 11 bases in the middle. The germline V gene has CDR1 LGHNA and CDR2 YSLEER. The CDR3 totals 15 residues. CDR3 amino acids: CASSQGQTENYGYTF. CDR3 sequence (DNA): TGCGCCAGCAGCCAAGGACAGACTGAGAACTATGGCTACACCTTC.

The chain is built from TRBV29-1 and TRBJ2-7, with 10 bases that match TRBD1. Germline V gene sequence: CDR1 SQVTM, CDR2 ANQGSEA. The CDR3 has 14 residues. Trimming cost V 3 bases and J 4 bases; bases outside gene matches: 6. CDR3 region: CSVESRTGGYEQYF. The CDR3 bases are TGCAGCGTTGAGTCCCGGACAGGGGGGTACGAGCAGTACTTC.

This clonotype was seen at least ten times. The rearrangement uses TRBV5-6 and TRBJ2-1, with 8 nucleotides matching TRBD2. Unmatched junction bases numbered 13, after V lost 4 bases and J lost 4 bases. Germline V lookup: CDR1 SGHDT, CDR2 YYEEEE. This CDR3 contains 17 residues. The CDR3 loop is CASSLLVRAGEYNEQFF. The CDR3 DNA follows: TGTGCCAGCAGCCTTCTTGTTAGAGCGGGGGAGTACAATGAGCAGTTCTTC.

The chain uses TRBV11-2 and TRBJ2-5; 11 bases map to TRBD2. The CDR3 runs 16 residues. Germline values: CDR1 SGHAT, CDR2 FQNNGV. The junction had 6 bases not matched to a gene; V was cut back by 1 base and J by 5 bases. CDR3 nucleotide sequence: TGTGCCAGCAGCTTAGTAGCGGGGGGGCCGACGGAGACCCAGTACTTC. Translation gives CASSLVAGGPTETQYF.

This clonotype was seen many times. The rearrangement joins TRBV7-9 to TRBJ1-2; D unresolved. V lost 1 base and J lost 2, with 8 bases in between. Per germline, CDR1 SEHNR and CDR2 FQNEAQ (reference sequence). The CDR3 spans 14 residues. The CDR3 DNA follows: TGTGCCAGCAGCTTAGGTACAGAGAACTATGGCTACACCTTC. Its protein is CASSLGTENYGYTF.

V and J are TRBV5-1 and TRBJ2-2, with D unclear. V was shortened by 4 bases and J by 4 bases, with 17 bases between the two germline ends. The germline CDR1 and CDR2 sequences are SGHRS and YFSETQ. This CDR3 region has 16 residues. CDR3 nucleotides: TGCGCCAGCAGCGTGGACGGTCGGGCCGCCACCGGGGAGCTGTTTTTT. As protein: CASSVDGRAATGELFF.

This clonotype was observed at least ten times. V usage is TRBV10-3 and J usage is TRBJ2-3; 11 nucleotides agree with TRBD2. Unmatched junction bases numbered 8, after V lost 3 bases and J lost 6 bases. The CDR3 covers 16 residues. In germline, CDR1 is ENHRY, CDR2 SYGVKD. As DNA, the CDR3 is TGTGCCATCAGTGATTCAGTAGCGGGGGGGCCGGATACGCAGTATTTT. This sequence encodes CAISDSVAGGPDTQYF.

The gene calls are TRBV6-6 and TRBJ1-3, with D perhaps matching TRBD1 (5 bases). V dropped 0 bases and J dropped 5 bases, with 11 bases sitting between them. The germline V gene encodes CDR1 MNHNY and CDR2 SVGAGI (reference sequence). The CDR3 sequence is 15 residues long. The CDR3 sequence: CASSYSSGTRNTIYF. The CDR3 nucleotides are TGTGCCAGCAGTTACTCGTCAGGGACGAGAAACACCATATATTTT.

Written as DNA, the CDR3 is TGTGCCAGCAGCCGACAACTTCGTCAGCCCCAGCATTTT. Protein: CASSRQLRQPQHF. V and J are TRBV3-1 and TRBJ1-5; no firm D call. V lost 4 bases and J lost 6, with 10 bases in between. The CDR3 has 13 amino acids. Germline loops: CDR1 LGHDT, CDR2 YNNKEL (reference sequence). The whole variable domain, filled in from reference TRBV3-1 and TRBJ1-5, reads DTAVSQTPKYLVTQMGNDKSIKCEQNLGHDTMYWYKQDSKKFLKIMFSYNNKELIINETVPNRFSPKSPDKAHLNLHINSLELGDSAVYFCASSRQLRQPQHFGDGTRLSIL.

The chain combines TRBV6-5 with TRBJ1-1; tentative D call: TRBD1 (6 bases). V gave up 8 bases and J gave up 1 base, with 14 bases separating them. The CDR3 runs 14 residues. CDR1 is MNHEY, CDR2 SVGAGI, per germline. CDR3 bases: TGTGCCAGCCGGTGGGGACACGAGAACACTGAAGCTTTCTTT. This codes for CASRWGHENTEAFF.

The sample holds a few counts of this clonotype. The chain uses TRBV24-1 and TRBJ2-1; 7 nucleotides agree with TRBD2. CDR1 is KGHDR and CDR2 is SFDVKD in the germline V gene. The V gene end was trimmed by 5 bases and the J gene end by 5 bases; junction bases not matched to a gene: 5. The CDR3 is 14 residues long. The chain's CDR3 is CATSAPAGDNEQFF. The CDR3 bases are TGTGCCACCAGTGCTCCGGCGGGGGACAATGAGCAGTTCTTC.

The sample holds a few counts of this clonotype. The genes are TRBV6-5 and TRBJ2-5; D may be TRBD1 (7 bases). With 2 bases removed from V and 4 bases from J, the gap between germline ends came to 14 bases. The CDR3 has 15 residues. Germline lookup yields CDR1 MNHEY and CDR2 SVGAGI. The CDR3 loop reads CASSYGGTEGETQYF. DNA for the CDR3: TGTGCCAGCAGTTACGGGGGGACAGAGGGAGAGACCCAGTACTTC.

This clonotype was recorded a few times. The chain joins TRBV5-1 to TRBJ1-4; 8 nucleotides line up with TRBD1. There are 14 residues in the CDR3. Germline V gene sequence: CDR1 SGHRS, CDR2 YFSETQ. V shed 4 bases, J shed 6 bases, and the junction held 5 bases outside the gene matches. CDR3 in amino acids: CASSQTGDYEKLFF. The DNA for the CDR3 is TGCGCCAGCAGCCAGACAGGGGATTATGAAAAACTGTTTTTT.

The CDR3 spells CASSYLDRGGEKLFF. In DNA, the CDR3 is TGTGCCAGCAGTTACCTGGACAGGGGCGGGGAAAAACTGTTTTTT. The chain couples TRBV6-6 to TRBJ1-4; 9 bases are shared with TRBD1. Per germline, CDR1 MNHNY and CDR2 SVGAGI (reference sequence). This CDR3 spans 15 amino acids. Losses at the gene ends were 2 bases for V and 8 bases for J; bases not matched to a gene: 6.

V usage is TRBV3-1 and J usage is TRBJ2-3; the D gene is possibly TRBD2 (5 bases). V was pared by 7 bases and J by 3 bases, with 14 bases between. Germline V gene lookup returns CDR1 LGHDT and CDR2 YNNKEL (reference sequence). The CDR3 is 14 amino acids. DNA of the CDR3: TGTGCCAGCACCGACCTTACTAGAACAGATACGCAGTATTTT. Translation: CASTDLTRTDTQYF.

This rearrangement joins TRBV7-9 to TRBJ2-7, with D unresolved. This CDR3 has 13 residues. Germline lookup yields CDR1 SEHNR and CDR2 FQNEAQ (reference sequence). With 5 bases removed from V and 5 bases from J, the gap between germline ends came to 13 bases. CDR3 coding DNA: TGTGCCAGCAGCCTAGATCCCCGGAACGAGCAGTACGTC. Translating it yields CASSLDPRNEQYV.

The chain uses TRBV6-5 and TRBJ1-1; D may be TRBD1 (6 bases). V was clipped by 6 bases and J by 11 bases, with 19 bases between them. Per the germline V gene, CDR1 is MNHEY and CDR2 is SVGAGI. The length of the CDR3 is 13 residues. CDR3 sequence: CASSPPGGPSAFF. CDR3 sequence (DNA): TGTGCCAGCAGCCCCCCCGGGGGCCCCTCGGCTTTCTTT.

This clonotype was picked up a small number of times. The gene calls are TRBV6-1 and TRBJ2-3, with no clear D. This CDR3 contains 15 residues. Germline-derived CDR1 and CDR2 are MNHNS and SASEGT. Trimming cost V 3 bases and J 1 base, with 11 bases left between them. The CDR3 region is CASSDWTGGTDTQYF. The DNA of the CDR3 is TGTGCCAGCAGTGACTGGACGGGCGGCACAGATACGCAGTATTTT.

This clonotype was detected many times. J is TRBJ1-2 and V is TRBV20-1; D unclear. V shed 1 base and J shed 2 bases, with 5 bases lying between them. This CDR3 has 12 amino acids. The V gene's germline CDR1 is DFQATT and CDR2 SNEGSKA (reference sequence). This chain's CDR3 is CSARARNYGYTF. Here the CDR3 DNA reads TGCAGTGCTAGAGCACGGAACTATGGCTACACCTTC.

This clonotype was counted only a few times. V usage is TRBV5-1 and J usage is TRBJ1-1; TRBD1 might be the D (5 bases). Germline-derived CDR1 and CDR2 are SGHRS and YFSETQ. Trimming took off 4 bases at V and 6 bases at J, with 13 bases between the two ends. There are 13 residues in the CDR3. DNA for the CDR3: TGCGCCAGCAGCGCGGGACTGGGCGCTGAAGCTTTCTTT. Its protein is CASSAGLGAEAFF.

This clonotype was counted a few times. The CDR3 nucleotides read TGCGCCAGCAGCCCGGGACAGGGGCCGAACTACGAGCAGTACTTC. This codes for CASSPGQGPNYEQYF. The chain is built from TRBV4-1 and TRBJ2-7; 10 positions match TRBD1. The V segment lost 4 bases and the J segment 3 bases; nucleotides outside the gene matches: 6. Germline V gene data show CDR1 as MGHRA and CDR2 as YSYEKL. This CDR3 has 15 residues.

The chain couples TRBV5-1 to TRBJ2-3, with unresolved D. This CDR3 region has 13 residues. Deletions cut 1 base from V and 6 bases from J, with 9 bases between. The germline gives CDR1 SGHRS, CDR2 YFSETQ. Here the CDR3 reads CASSLSPSDTQYF. The CDR3 coding sequence is TGCGCCAGCAGCTTGTCCCCGTCGGATACGCAGTATTTT.

In this sample, this clonotype turned up a few times. This chain links TRBV20-1 with TRBJ2-7; D may correspond to TRBD1 or TRBD2 (5 bases each). Germline CDR1 and CDR2: DFQATT and SNEGSKA (reference sequence). This CDR3 comprises 15 residues. V lost 2 bases and J lost 0, with 14 bases in between. The CDR3: CSARQGTVSSYEQYF. CDR3 DNA: TGCAGTGCTAGACAAGGGACGGTGAGCTCCTACGAGCAGTACTTC.

The gene calls are TRBV11-2 and TRBJ2-3; D not resolved. The germline V gene has CDR1 SGHAT and CDR2 FQNNGV. The CDR3 runs to 15 residues. V dropped 5 bases and J dropped 2 bases, with 14 bases sitting between them. The CDR3 nucleotides read TGTGCCAGCAGCCGCCCGGGCCCTAACACAGATACGCAGTATTTT. Amino acids: CASSRPGPNTDTQYF.

This CDR3 is CASKGRPGTDTQYF. Written as DNA, the CDR3 is TGTGCCAGCAAGGGTCGTCCCGGCACAGATACGCAGTATTTT. J is TRBJ2-3 and V is TRBV6-5; D remains unclear. Trimming pared 7 bases from V and 1 base from J, leaving 12 bases between. CDR1 is MNHEY and CDR2 is SVGAGI in the germline V gene. This CDR3 has 14 residues.

The CDR3 reads CASSLRVEETQYF. The CDR3 nucleotides are TGTGCCAGCAGCTTAAGGGTGGAAGAGACCCAGTACTTC. V and J are TRBV7-3 and TRBJ2-5; D gene uncertain. This CDR3 is 13 amino acids long. From germline, CDR1 is SGHTA and CDR2 FQGTGA. Trimming pared 1 base from V and 3 bases from J, leaving 6 bases between.

This chain uses TRBV19 with TRBJ1-5, with 8 bases fitting TRBD1. The trim removed 9 bases at V and 4 bases at J, leaving 14 bases unmatched. This CDR3 is built from 16 residues. Looked up from germline, CDR1 is LNHDA and CDR2 is SQIVND (reference sequence). CDR3 nucleotide sequence: TGTGCCAGCGGGGAGGAGGCAGGGGGCTTAAATCAGCCCCAGCATTTT. Protein product: CASGEEAGGLNQPQHF.

The chain recombines TRBV19 with TRBJ1-2; D gene uncertain. Trimming removed 3 bases at V and 6 bases at J, with 17 bases between. The germline gives CDR1 LNHDA, CDR2 SQIVND (reference sequence). The CDR3 extends over 15 amino acids. This CDR3 reads CASSIRPERMDGYTF. In DNA form, the CDR3 reads TGTGCCAGTAGTATCCGTCCGGAGAGAATGGATGGCTACACCTTC. The full variable domain, rest sourced from reference TRBV19 and TRBJ1-2, is DGGITQSPKYLFRKEGQNVTLSCEQNLNHDAMYWYRQDPGQGLRLIYYSQIVNDFQKGDIAEGYSVSREKKESFPLTVTSAQKNPTAFYLCASSIRPERMDGYTFGSGTRLTVV.

This chain uses TRBV2 with TRBJ1-1; D perhaps matches TRBD1 (5 bases). Germline CDR1 reads SNHLY; CDR2 reads FYNNEI. This CDR3 contains 14 residues. The V and J ends lost 8 bases and 2 bases respectively, with 15 bases between them. In DNA, the CDR3 is TGTGCCAGCGGGGGGTTTCAGGGAAACACTGAAGCTTTCTTT. It specifies CASGGFQGNTEAFF.

This clonotype showed up just a few times. The rearrangement links TRBV5-1 to TRBJ1-1; the D gene is possibly TRBD1 (5 bases). CDR1 is SGHRS, CDR2 YFSETQ, per germline. The germline V and J ends were trimmed by 5 bases and 2 bases, with 13 bases remaining between them. The CDR3 covers 14 residues. The CDR3: CASSFWDVNTEAFF. CDR3 DNA sequence: TGCGCCAGCAGTTTTTGGGACGTCAACACTGAAGCTTTCTTT.